This TCR beta chain was sequenced for a study of response to subunit inactivated influenza vaccine. Germline V gene lookup returns CDR1 MNHEY and CDR2 SVGAGI. This CDR3 comprises 15 residues. V lost 6 bases, J lost 4 bases, and 16 bases lay in between. TCRdb fed the RT-PCR reads into MiXCR, producing one record per CDR3 protein. The data hold approximately 570,000 distinct CDR3 sequences, with approximately 7.7% observed a single time. This clonotype occurred many times. This chain uses TRBV6-5 with TRBJ2-1; possibly TRBD2 for D (6 bases). Sequencing used PBMCs from blood, obtained around 2 years after vaccination. This TCR derives from a man between 45 and 75 years old who received an inactivated influenza vaccine. The CDR3 DNA is TGTGCCAGCAGCTTATCGGGACTCCCATACAATGAGCAGTTCTTC. Protein: CASSLSGLPYNEQFF.